This TCR beta chain was sequenced during a study of identical twins. Study-level findings and limits: When twins shared out-of-frame alpha sequences, those sequences had excess low generation probability. Fewer insertions marked abundant cord blood beta clonotypes; young adult naive trended weakly, memory not at all.

With template switching, a universal primer site was added, and the cDNA carried unique molecular identifiers. TCRdb recomputed calls from the 5' RACE reads with MiXCR, one row per CDR3 protein. The profile shows about 250,000 distinct CDR3 sequences, over 11% of them singletons. Healthy Caucasians alone served as donors. V lost 3 bases to trimming and J lost 2 bases; unmatched junction nucleotides: 13. Germline V CDR1 and CDR2: SGHRS, YFSETQ. The CDR3 spans 17 residues. This clonotype was detected only a few times. No antigen is known for it. The source of this sequence is a woman between 18 and 30 years old in good health. The rearrangement joins TRBV5-1 to TRBJ2-5, with 7 bases fitting TRBD2. Sequencing was performed on memory (CD45RO+) T cells sorted from blood. The CDR3 nucleotides read TGCGCCAGCAGCTCCAACCCCTCCACGGGGGGACAAGAGACCCAGTACTTC. Translating it yields CASSSNPSTGGQETQYF.